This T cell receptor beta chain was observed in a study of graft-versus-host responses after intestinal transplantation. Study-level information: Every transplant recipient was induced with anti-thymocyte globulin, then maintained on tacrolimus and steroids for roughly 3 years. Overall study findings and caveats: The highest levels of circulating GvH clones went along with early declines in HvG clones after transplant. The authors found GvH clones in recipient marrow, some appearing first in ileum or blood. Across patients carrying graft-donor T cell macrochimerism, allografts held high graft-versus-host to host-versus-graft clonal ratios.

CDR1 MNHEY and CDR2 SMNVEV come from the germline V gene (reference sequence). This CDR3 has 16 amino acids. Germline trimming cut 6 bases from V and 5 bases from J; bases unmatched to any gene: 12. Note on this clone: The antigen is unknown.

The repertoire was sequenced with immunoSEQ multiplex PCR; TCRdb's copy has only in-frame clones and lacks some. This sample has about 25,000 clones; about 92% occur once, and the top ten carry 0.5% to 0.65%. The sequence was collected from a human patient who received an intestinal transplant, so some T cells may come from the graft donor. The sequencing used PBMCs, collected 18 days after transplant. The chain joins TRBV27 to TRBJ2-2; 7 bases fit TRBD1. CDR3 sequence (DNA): TGTGCCAGCAGGAATCAGGGGGAAAAGAGAACCGGGGAGCTGTTTTTT. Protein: CASRNQGEKRTGELFF.